These 28 T cell receptor beta chains originate from one sample sequenced in a study of blood T cell repertoires in COVID-19. The protocol was immunoSEQ multiplex PCR, while the TCRdb copy is restricted to in-frame clones and leaves out a portion. The profile shows more than 200,000 clones, around nine tenths of them singletons. The specimen was PBMCs or T cells enriched from blood (not recorded which). These receptors originate from a woman aged 45-65 years who had recovered from COVID-19.

The chain recombines TRBV6-5 with TRBJ2-1; maybe TRBD1 (6 bases). Germline lookup yields CDR1 MNHEY and CDR2 SVGAGI. The CDR3 has 13 residues. Between the trimmed V and J ends, which lost 6 bases and 9 bases, there was a span of 15 bases. Here the CDR3 reads CASSRQVLGEQFF. The CDR3, as DNA: TGTGCCAGCAGCAGACAGGTGTTGGGTGAGCAGTTCTTC.

This chain connects TRBV11-2 to TRBJ1-5; D unclear. Germline lookup yields CDR1 SGHAT and CDR2 FQNNGV. CDR3 size: 13 residues. V lost 2 bases and J 4 bases, leaving 6 bases between the germline ends. As DNA, the CDR3 is TGTGCCAGCAGCTTATTAGCTAATCAGCCCCAGCATTTT. Translating it yields CASSLLANQPQHF.

This chain's CDR3 is CASSPQGATSPLHF. DNA of the CDR3: TGTGCCAGTAGCCCACAGGGAGCTACTTCACCCCTCCACTTT. V gene TRBV19 combines with J gene TRBJ1-6, with D possibly matching TRBD1 (6 bases). Trimming shortened V by 6 bases and J by 9 bases, and 15 bases separated the two germline ends. Germline CDR1 LNHDA, CDR2 SQIVND (reference sequence). The CDR3 sequence is 14 residues long. Together with reference TRBV19 and TRBJ1-6, the CDR3 gives the full variable domain: DGGITQSPKYLFRKEGQNVTLSCEQNLNHDAMYWYRQDPGQGLRLIYYSQIVNDFQKGDIAEGYSVSREKKESFPLTVTSAQKNPTAFYLCASSPQGATSPLHFGNGTRLTVT.

V usage is TRBV29-1 and J usage is TRBJ1-2; TRBD1 aligns across 8 bases. In germline, CDR1 is SQVTM, CDR2 ANQGSEA. Germline trimming cut 1 base from V and 7 bases from J; bases unmatched to any gene: 5. This CDR3 is 13 amino acids long. CDR3 sequence reads: CSVEVVTGGGYTF. The CDR3 DNA sequence: TGCAGCGTTGAAGTGGTTACAGGGGGTGGCTACACCTTC.

The chain combines TRBV28 with TRBJ2-7; 9 nucleotides match TRBD1. The CDR3 sequence is 14 residues long. Germline V gene sequence: CDR1 MDHEN, CDR2 SYDVKM. V dropped 6 bases and J dropped 5; count of bases not matched to a gene: 8. CDR3 sequence: CASRPGTGYHEQYF. CDR3 bases: TGTGCCAGCAGGCCCGGGACAGGGTACCACGAGCAGTACTTC.

This chain uses TRBV6-5 with TRBJ2-3; tentatively, D is TRBD1 (7 bases). CDR3 size: 13 residues. The germline V gene has CDR1 MNHEY and CDR2 SVGAGI. V shed 8 bases and J shed 2 bases, with 11 bases lying between them. CDR3 nucleotides: TGTGCCAGCCGCAGGGGGGTCACAGATACGCAGTATTTT. Its translation: CASRRGVTDTQYF.

The rearrangement links TRBV12-3 or TRBV12-4 to TRBJ2-1; possibly TRBD2 for D (5 bases). V shed 8 bases and J shed 6 bases, with 5 bases lying between them. The CDR3 contains 10 residues. CDR3 amino acids: CASGSNEQFF. In nucleotides, the CDR3 is TGTGCCAGCGGGAGCAATGAGCAGTTCTTC.

V is TRBV18 and J is TRBJ1-2; 7 bases match TRBD1. Germline CDR1 reads KGHSH; CDR2 reads LQKENI. V gave up 2 bases and J gave up 4 bases; unmatched junction bases: 4. The CDR3 contains 14 residues. The CDR3 DNA reads TGTGCCAGCTCACCAACAGGGGAGGCCTATGGCTACACCTTC. This sequence encodes CASSPTGEAYGYTF.

The J gene is TRBJ2-1, the V gene TRBV28; 9 bases fit TRBD2. With V trimmed by 4 bases and J by 2 bases, 3 bases remained unmatched. This CDR3 spans 15 amino acids. Per the germline V gene, CDR1 is MDHEN and CDR2 is SYDVKM. The chain's CDR3 is CASSSASGTYNEQFF. In DNA, the CDR3 is TGTGCCAGCAGTTCCGCTAGCGGGACCTACAATGAGCAGTTCTTC.

This chain joins TRBV6-5 and TRBJ1-1, with 7 bases lining up with TRBD1. CDR1 is MNHEY, CDR2 SVGAGI, per germline. V shed 8 bases, J shed 5 bases, and the junction held 11 bases outside the gene matches. This CDR3 has 14 residues. The CDR3 DNA is TGTGCCAGCCGACCCGCGACAGGGTGGACTGAAGCTTTCTTT. Protein: CASRPATGWTEAFF.

The chain uses TRBV10-2 and TRBJ2-1; D gene unclear. This CDR3 region has 14 residues. Germline CDR1 is WSHSY and CDR2 is SAAADI. Trimming took off 4 bases at V and 2 bases at J, with 9 bases between the two ends. The CDR3 loop reads CASSVSPTYNEQFF. In nucleotides, the CDR3 is TGCGCCAGCAGTGTTTCCCCTACCTACAATGAGCAGTTCTTC.

V usage is TRBV3-1 (or the pseudogene TRBV3-2) and J usage is TRBJ2-5, with D possibly being TRBD2 (6 bases). Between the trimmed V and J ends, which lost 4 bases and 2 bases, there was a span of 11 bases. This CDR3 has 14 residues. CDR1 is LGHDT, CDR2 YNNKEL, per germline (reference sequence). The CDR3 reads CASSPRDFQETQYF. CDR3 sequence (DNA): TGTGCCAGCAGCCCCCGGGACTTTCAAGAGACCCAGTACTTC.

This clone has a handful of counts. This sequence joins TRBV12-3 or TRBV12-4 and TRBJ1-1, with a weak D call TRBD1 (5 bases). The CDR3 sequence is 13 residues long. V lost 3 bases to trimming and J lost 1 base, with 6 bases between them. This chain's CDR3 is CASSFQGNTEAFF. The CDR3 DNA is TGTGCCAGCAGTTTTCAGGGGAACACTGAAGCTTTCTTT.

This sequence joins TRBV20-1 and TRBJ2-1; 8 bases fit TRBD2. This CDR3 has 17 amino acids. Losses at the gene ends were 3 bases for V and 6 bases for J; bases not matched to a gene: 16. Germline V gives CDR1 DFQATT, CDR2 SNEGSKA (reference sequence). This CDR3 reads CSASAPGGSVVGNEQFF. CDR3 in DNA: TGCAGTGCTAGTGCTCCGGGAGGGTCTGTCGTTGGCAATGAGCAGTTCTTC.

The J gene is TRBJ2-5, the V gene TRBV19; TRBD2 aligns across 16 bases. Germline CDR1 reads LNHDA; CDR2 reads SQIVND (reference sequence). The CDR3 spans 19 residues. V lost 8 bases to trimming and J lost 2 bases; unmatched junction nucleotides: 14. CDR3 in amino acids: CASQDGGLAGGPGQETQYF. In DNA form, the CDR3 reads TGTGCCAGTCAGGACGGGGGACTAGCGGGAGGGCCGGGGCAAGAGACCCAGTACTTC.

This clone was found once. The J gene is TRBJ2-1, the V gene TRBV18, with D possibly being TRBD1 (5 bases). V dropped 2 bases and J dropped 1 base, with 12 bases sitting between them. The CDR3 has 16 amino acids. The V gene's germline CDR1 is KGHSH and CDR2 LQKENI. The chain's CDR3 is CASSPAQGRSYNEQFF. The CDR3 coding sequence is TGTGCCAGCTCACCAGCCCAGGGTCGGTCCTACAATGAGCAGTTCTTC. The full variable domain, completed using reference TRBV18 and TRBJ2-1, is NAGVMQNPRHLVRRRGQEARLRCSPMKGHSHVYWYRQLPEEGLKFMVYLQKENIIDESGMPKERFSAEFPKEGPSILRIQQVVRGDSAAYFCASSPAQGRSYNEQFFGPGTRLTVL.

V is TRBV7-9 and J is TRBJ1-2; 11 bases align to TRBD1. CDR3 size: 17 residues. Germline trimming cut 3 bases from V and 2 bases from J; bases unmatched to any gene: 8. Germline assignment: CDR1 SEHNR and CDR2 FQNEAQ (reference sequence). In nucleotides, the CDR3 is TGTGCCAGCAGCTTTTCCGGACAGGGGGCAAAAAACTATGGCTACACCTTC. Translated, it gives CASSFSGQGAKNYGYTF.

The rearrangement links TRBV5-1 to TRBJ1-1, with 8 bases identical to TRBD1. Losses at the gene ends were 4 bases for V and 8 bases for J; bases not matched to a gene: 4. Germline-derived CDR1 and CDR2 are SGHRS and YFSETQ. The CDR3 is 12 amino acids. Here the CDR3 DNA reads TGCGCCAGCAGCAACGGACAGGGCGAAGCTTTCTTT. It yields the protein CASSNGQGEAFF.

The chain has TRBV6-5 and TRBJ1-3; D call uncertain. Germline CDR1 MNHEY, CDR2 SVGAGI. The V and J ends lost 8 bases and 4 bases respectively, with 15 bases between them. This CDR3 has 14 residues. The CDR3 region has the DNA TGTGCCAGCGCAACGCCCGCGGGAGGAAACACCATATATTTT. The encoded protein is CASATPAGGNTIYF.

The J gene is TRBJ1-4, the V gene TRBV28; D is unresolved. The CDR3 covers 12 residues. Trimming took 6 bases from V and 8 from J, leaving 10 bases between them. Germline V CDR1 and CDR2: MDHEN, SYDVKM. DNA of the CDR3: TGTGCCAGCAGAGCAGGAACAGAAAAACTGTTTTTT. The encoded protein is CASRAGTEKLFF.

This clone was observed a few times. The chain joins TRBV27 to TRBJ1-6; D is possibly TRBD1 (5 bases). Germline assignment: CDR1 MNHEY and CDR2 SMNVEV (reference sequence). Between the trimmed V and J ends, which lost 5 bases and 8 bases, there was a span of 16 bases. The CDR3 sequence is 15 residues long. The CDR3 spells CASSRHRTGDSPLHF. DNA for the CDR3: TGTGCCAGCAGTCGACACAGAACGGGGGATTCACCCCTCCACTTT.

J is TRBJ2-2 and V is TRBV7-9, with 11 bases aligning to TRBD2. Germline trimming cut 5 bases from V and 5 bases from J; bases unmatched to any gene: 4. The length of the CDR3 is 15 residues. CDR1 is SEHNR, CDR2 FQNEAQ, per germline (reference sequence). CDR3 sequence reads: CASSLRLAGTGELFF. The CDR3, as DNA: TGTGCCAGCAGCCTCCGACTAGCGGGGACCGGGGAGCTGTTTTTT.

The chain uses TRBV5-1 and TRBJ2-1, with TRBD1 matching over 12 bases. The CDR3 sequence is 14 residues long. Trimming took 4 bases from V and 8 from J; bases not matched to a gene: 4. Germline V CDR1 and CDR2: SGHRS, YFSETQ. CDR3: CASSRDRGLYEQFF. The CDR3 bases are TGCGCCAGCAGCCGGGACAGGGGGCTCTATGAGCAGTTCTTC.

The chain couples TRBV7-2 to TRBJ1-5; 7 nucleotides agree with TRBD1. This CDR3 comprises 15 residues. The V gene end was trimmed by 6 bases and the J gene end by 0 bases; junction bases not matched to a gene: 5. Germline CDR1 and CDR2: SGHTA and FQGNSA. CDR3 loop: CASRSGQFSNQPQHF. The CDR3 nucleotides read TGTGCCAGCAGGTCGGGACAGTTTAGCAATCAGCCCCAGCATTTT. The complete variable domain, with remaining parts taken from reference TRBV7-2 and TRBJ1-5, reads GAGVSQSPSNKVTEKGKDVELRCDPISGHTALYWYRQSLGQGLEFLIYFQGNSAPDKSGLPSDRFSAERTGGSVSTLTIQRTQQEDSAVYLCASRSGQFSNQPQHFGDGTRLSIL.

The chain carries TRBV28 and TRBJ2-4; TRBD2 matches at 13 bases. This CDR3 contains 17 residues. Germline values: CDR1 MDHEN, CDR2 SYDVKM. The trim removed 4 bases at V and 6 bases at J, leaving 9 bases unmatched. CDR3 coding DNA: TGTGCCAGCAGTTCCCGGACTAGCGGGAGTCGGGGAAACATTCAGTACTTC. Protein product: CASSSRTSGSRGNIQYF. The whole variable domain, remainder taken from reference TRBV28 and TRBJ2-4, is DVKVTQSSRYLVKRTGEKVFLECVQDMDHENMFWYRQDPGLGLRLIYFSYDVKMKEKGDIPEGYSVSREKKERFSLILESASTNQTSMYLCASSSRTSGSRGNIQYFGAGTRLSVL.

The CDR3 DNA sequence: TGTGCCAGCAGTCCTAGTTCGACAGGGTGGGGCAATCAGCCCCAGCATTTT. Its protein is CASSPSSTGWGNQPQHF. The chain couples TRBV27 to TRBJ1-5; TRBD1 matches 7 bases. Looked up from germline, CDR1 is MNHEY and CDR2 is SMNVEV (reference sequence). CDR3 length: 17 residues. Trimming cost V 5 bases and J 2 bases; bases outside gene matches: 12.

The CDR3 sequence is CASSQAGSLKAFF. In DNA form, the CDR3 reads TGCGCCAGCAGCCAAGCAGGTTCCCTAAAAGCTTTCTTT. The rearrangement uses TRBV4-1 and TRBJ1-1; D not resolved. CDR3 size: 13 residues. Germline CDR1 reads MGHRA; CDR2 reads YSYEKL. V lost 1 base, J lost 9 bases, and 12 bases lay in between.

The chain joins TRBV7-6 to TRBJ2-7; 13 bases align to TRBD2. The CDR3 extends over 15 amino acids. Looked up from germline, CDR1 is SGHVS and CDR2 is FNYEAQ. V lost 2 bases and J lost 6; bases outside the gene matches: 4. The CDR3 bases are TGTGCCAGCAGCTTACGGACTAGCGGGAGTCGCGAGCAGTACTTC. Amino acids: CASSLRTSGSREQYF. Using reference TRBV7-6 and TRBJ2-7 for the parts outside the CDR3, the full variable domain is GAGVSQSPRYKVTKRGQDVALRCDPISGHVSLYWYRQALGQGPEFLTYFNYEAQQDKSGLPNDRFSAERPEGSISTLTIQRTEQRDSAMYRCASSLRTSGSREQYFGPGTRLTVT.